The 20 T cell receptor beta chains presented below share a single source sample, sequenced in a study of monozygotic twins with inflammatory bowel disease. TCRdb reanalyzed the 5' RACE reads, giving one entry per CDR3 protein sequence and no DNA. The sample totals 350,000 to 550,000 distinct CDR3 sequences. The sequenced sample was blood. These TCRs come from a human donor with ulcerative colitis or Crohn's disease, or a healthy co-twin of an affected twin (not recorded which).

The rearrangement joins TRBV5-1 to TRBJ2-7; TCRdb picks TRBD2, but there is no DNA to check that call. Germline CDR1 is SGHRS and CDR2 is YFSETQ. This CDR3 contains 16 residues. This CDR3 is CASSAALAGVLKVQYF. The variable domain in full, with the rest retrieved from reference TRBV5-1 and TRBJ2-7, is KAGVTQTPRYLIKTRGQQVTLSCSPISGHRSVSWYQQTPGQGLQFLFEYFSETQRNKGNFPGRFSGRQFSNSRSEMNVSTLELGDSALYLCASSAALAGVLKVQYFGPGTRLTVT.

The V gene is TRBV5-1, the J gene TRBJ1-2. The CDR3 runs to 16 residues. Germline V gives CDR1 SGHRS, CDR2 YFSETQ. CDR3 sequence: CASSSRTVGDLRGYTF. Combining the CDR3 with reference TRBV5-1 and TRBJ1-2 gives the whole variable domain KAGVTQTPRYLIKTRGQQVTLSCSPISGHRSVSWYQQTPGQGLQFLFEYFSETQRNKGNFPGRFSGRQFSNSRSEMNVSTLELGDSALYLCASSSRTVGDLRGYTFGSGTRLTVV.

The genes are TRBV12-3 or TRBV12-4 and TRBJ2-1; the TCRdb D gene call, TRBD2, has no DNA to confirm it. The CDR3 spans 15 residues. The CDR3 sequence: CASSLSGRAIGEQFF.

The genes are TRBV5-1 and TRBJ1-1; TCRdb designates TRBD1, a call that cannot be tested without DNA. Looked up from germline, CDR1 is SGHRS and CDR2 is YFSETQ. The CDR3 sequence is 14 residues long. The CDR3 sequence is CASSSGITNTEAFF.

The chain recombines TRBV20-1 with TRBJ2-3; the TRBD2 assignment by TCRdb is unverifiable without DNA. Germline CDR1 DFQATT, CDR2 SNEGSKA (reference sequence). This CDR3 is 17 amino acids long. The CDR3 region is CSARDGGTSGSADTQYF.

The CDR3 loop reads CASSLGGLGGETQYF. The chain links TRBV7-6 to TRBJ2-5; TCRdb designates TRBD1, a call that cannot be tested without DNA. This CDR3 spans 15 amino acids. Germline loops: CDR1 SGHVS, CDR2 FNYEAQ.

The rearrangement joins TRBV18 to TRBJ2-1. Germline V gene sequence: CDR1 KGHSH, CDR2 LQKENI. The CDR3 has 15 residues. CDR3 sequence reads: CASSPPLTTYNEQFF.

Here the CDR3 reads CASSPAQITANTGELFF. J is TRBJ2-2 and V is TRBV18. Germline values: CDR1 KGHSH, CDR2 LQKENI. This CDR3 has 17 amino acids.

The chain recombines TRBV15 with TRBJ2-1; TCRdb's D call of TRBD2 is untestable without DNA. Looked up from germline, CDR1 is LNHNV and CDR2 is YYDKDF (reference sequence). CDR3 length equals 17 residues. CDR3 loop: CATSSARAGGSYNEQFF. Full variable domain (missing parts from reference TRBV15 and TRBJ2-1): DAMVIQNPRYQVTQFGKPVTLSCSQTLNHNVMYWYQQKSSQAPKLLFHYYDKDFNNEADTPDNFQSRRPNTSFCFLDIRSPGLGDTAMYLCATSSARAGGSYNEQFFGPGTRLTVL.

The V and J genes are TRBV12-3 or TRBV12-4 and TRBJ1-5; TCRdb selects TRBD1, and the lack of DNA leaves this call unchecked. The CDR3 spans 14 residues. The chain's CDR3 is CASSFGGLGQPQHF.

This chain uses TRBV15 with TRBJ2-1; TCRdb designates TRBD2, a call that cannot be tested without DNA. Germline loops: CDR1 LNHNV, CDR2 YYDKDF (reference sequence). CDR3 length: 15 amino acids. The CDR3 reads CATSRGLADYNEQFF.

This chain connects TRBV28 to TRBJ2-7. Germline values: CDR1 MDHEN, CDR2 SYDVKM. The CDR3 is 11 residues long. The CDR3 loop is CASTIGFEQYF.

The chain has TRBV5-1 and TRBJ2-7; the D gene TCRdb calls, TRBD2, cannot be checked with no DNA. CDR1 SGHRS and CDR2 YFSETQ come from the germline V gene. The CDR3 extends over 17 amino acids. The CDR3 here is CASSSTGTSGGKYEQYF.

CDR3 sequence: CSAPPEGTGELFF. The chain employs TRBV20-1 and TRBJ2-2; TCRdb names TRBD2, which stays unverified in the absence of DNA. The CDR3 is 13 residues long. Germline V lookup: CDR1 DFQATT, CDR2 SNEGSKA (reference sequence).

The chain couples TRBV29-1 to TRBJ2-2; TCRdb reports TRBD1, a call that lacks DNA to check it against. Per the germline V gene, CDR1 is SQVTM and CDR2 is ANQGSEA. The CDR3 is made up of 13 amino acids. The CDR3 sequence is CSFRTGPTGELFF.

This sequence joins TRBV20-1 and TRBJ2-7; the D call from TCRdb, TRBD2, cannot be confirmed without DNA. From germline, CDR1 is DFQATT and CDR2 SNEGSKA (reference sequence). The CDR3 runs to 14 residues. The CDR3: CSATIAGSSYEQYF.

The chain recombines TRBV6-5 with TRBJ1-2. The CDR3 is 14 residues long. CDR1 MNHEY and CDR2 SVGAGI come from the germline V gene. The CDR3 loop is CASSLESSNYGYTF.

The rearrangement links TRBV5-6 to TRBJ2-1; TCRdb gives TRBD1 as the D gene, but with no DNA this cannot be confirmed. The CDR3 contains 13 residues. The germline V gene has CDR1 SGHDT and CDR2 YYEEEE. The CDR3 is CASSLGGLHEQFF.

The chain recombines TRBV7-2 with TRBJ2-5; with no DNA, the TCRdb D assignment of TRBD2 cannot be verified. The CDR3 length is 16 residues. From germline, CDR1 is SGHTA and CDR2 FQGNSA. CDR3 residues: CASSFLVPGPSETQYF.

The gene calls are TRBV4-3 and TRBJ1-5; the D call of TRBD1 rests on TCRdb alone, since no DNA is present to check it. The CDR3 extends over 14 amino acids. The V gene's germline CDR1 is LGHNA and CDR2 YSLEER. The CDR3 sequence is CASSQETDNQPQHF.